The sequence of this TCR beta chain was determined in a study of regulatory T cells in long-lasting Graves disease. Germline values: CDR1 ENHRY, CDR2 SYGVKD. CDR3 size: 12 residues. Through Arm-PCR of CDR3 regions and iRepertoire HTBI primers, TCR beta libraries were built. TCRdb re-derived calls from the multiplex PCR reads in MiXCR, one entry per CDR3 protein. Seen here are about 520,000 distinct CDR3 sequences, more than 10% observed once, and the top ten hold roughly 9.3%. Study observations and caveats: Preferential use of TRBV28, TRBJ1-2 and TRBJ2-5 was seen in persistent disease.

This clonotype was counted ten times or more. Antigen specificity is unknown. Time point here: newly diagnosed GD, antithyroid drugs for less than 3 months. Researchers made the TCR library from RNA that was extracted from PBMCs. The same sample was also used in a study of T cells in Graves' hyperthyroidism and ophthalmopathy. From that paper: On the basis of clinical symptoms, serum thyroxine and TRAb, thyroid ultrasound and orbital computed tomography, diagnoses were made.

The sequence came from a woman aged 25 to 39 with Graves disease. This chain joins TRBV10-3 and TRBJ2-7; 7 bases fit TRBD2. Sequencing used peripheral blood mononuclear cells (PBMCs), obtained at new diagnosis, from a patient treated with antithyroid drugs. CDR3 DNA sequence: TGTGTTACTAGCGCCGACTCCTACGAGCAGTACTTC. Encoded protein: CVTSADSYEQYF.